These 18 T cell receptor beta chains originate from one sample sequenced in a study of CD4+ T cells in melanoma. Sequenced by immunoSEQ multiplex PCR; TCRdb stores in-frame clones only, minus some. The sample holds about 6,600 clones, 69% seen once. Sequenced: cells from a culture (not recorded whether cultured in vitro). The receptors were gathered from a human donor with melanoma.

V usage is TRBV5-4 and J usage is TRBJ1-1, with 8 bases fitting TRBD1. The germline gives CDR1 SGHNT, CDR2 YYREEE (reference sequence). There are 19 residues in the CDR3. V was clipped by 3 bases and J by 2 bases; unmatched bases: 18. The CDR3 DNA is TGTGCCAGCAGCTCCTATTTAACTATCCTAGACAGGGGTAACACTGAAGCTTTCTTT. Amino acid sequence: CASSSYLTILDRGNTEAFF.

This clone was detected only a few times. The rearrangement uses TRBV19 and TRBJ2-2, with D uncertain. This CDR3 contains 13 residues. The germline gives CDR1 LNHDA, CDR2 SQIVND (reference sequence). The germline V and J ends were trimmed by 4 bases and 6 bases, with 9 bases remaining between them. CDR3 nucleotides: TGTGCCAGTAGTACCCTAGTGGCCGGGGAGCTGTTTTTT. This sequence encodes CASSTLVAGELFF.

The genes are TRBV5-4 and TRBJ2-1; 8 bases agree with TRBD2. The CDR3 is made up of 16 amino acids. Germline loops: CDR1 SGHNT, CDR2 YYREEE (reference sequence). V gave up 3 bases and J gave up 0 bases; unmatched junction bases: 5. CDR3 residues: CASSSGGPGSYNEQFF. CDR3 DNA sequence: TGTGCCAGCAGCTCGGGGGGGCCCGGCTCCTACAATGAGCAGTTCTTC.

The chain links TRBV6-1 to TRBJ1-1; D is undetermined. This CDR3 is built from 11 residues. V was pared by 3 bases and J by 4 bases, with 3 bases between. Germline CDR1 reads MNHNS; CDR2 reads SASEGT. CDR3 DNA sequence: TGTGCCAGCAGTGAGGGCACTGAAGCTTTCTTT. This translates into CASSEGTEAFF.

With respect to this clone: The junction and the germline gene differ at one end; a read error may be behind it. This chain joins TRBV27 and TRBJ2-2; D remains unclear. Germline V gene sequence: CDR1 MNHEY, CDR2 SMNVEV (reference sequence). This CDR3 comprises 15 residues. CDR3 DNA sequence: TGTGCCAGCGGTTTCGGTACCTCGAACACCGGGGAGCTGTTTTTT. Its protein product is CASGFGTSNTGELFF.

V and J are TRBV28 and TRBJ2-7; weak D call: TRBD2 (5 bases). CDR3 length: 14 residues. The germline gives CDR1 MDHEN, CDR2 SYDVKM. Between the trimmed V and J ends, which lost 3 bases and 2 bases, there was a span of 11 bases. The CDR3 here is CASSFNFGTYEQYF. The CDR3 region has the DNA TGTGCCAGCAGTTTTAATTTCGGGACCTACGAGCAGTACTTC.

This clone is classed as medium-sized. The chain carries TRBV6-5 and TRBJ1-1; D is unclear. CDR1 and CDR2 from the germline V gene are MNHEY and SVGAGI. With 0 bases removed from V and 1 base from J, the gap between germline ends came to 9 bases. The CDR3 consists of 15 residues. CDR3 sequence (DNA): TGTGCCAGCAGTTACTCCCCACGGTCGAACACTGAAGCTTTCTTT. The encoded protein is CASSYSPRSNTEAFF.

This clone was detected only once. J is TRBJ2-1 and V is TRBV19; 11 positions match TRBD1. CDR1 and CDR2 from the germline V gene are LNHDA and SQIVND (reference sequence). CDR3 length: 15 amino acids. V lost 4 bases to trimming and J lost 7 bases; unmatched junction nucleotides: 6. The CDR3 reads CASSTRDRGGNEQFF. In DNA, the CDR3 is TGTGCCAGTAGTACGAGGGACAGGGGGGGGAATGAGCAGTTCTTC.

The rearrangement joins TRBV9 to TRBJ2-2, with D uncertain. Germline lookup yields CDR1 SGDLS and CDR2 YYNGEE. V lost 3 bases and J lost 1, with 1 base in between. This CDR3 is built from 12 residues. CDR3 sequence: CASSGNTGELFF. CDR3 nucleotides: TGTGCCAGCAGCGGGAACACCGGGGAGCTGTTTTTT.

The V gene is TRBV27, the J gene TRBJ1-5; unclear D gene. This CDR3 comprises 13 residues. The germline V and J ends were trimmed by 2 bases and 4 bases, with 6 bases remaining between them. From germline, CDR1 is MNHEY and CDR2 SMNVEV (reference sequence). CDR3 amino acids: CASSLGLNQPQHF. The CDR3 bases are TGTGCCAGCAGTTTAGGCCTTAATCAGCCCCAGCATTTT.

V gene TRBV6-6 combines with J gene TRBJ1-5; possibly TRBD1 for D (5 bases). Germline loops: CDR1 MNHNY, CDR2 SVGAGI (reference sequence). This CDR3 is 15 amino acids long. Deletions cut 6 bases from V and 1 base from J, with 13 bases between. The chain's CDR3 is CASRWGDGSNQPQHF. The CDR3 DNA reads TGTGCCAGCAGGTGGGGGGACGGCAGCAATCAGCCCCAGCATTTT.

The chain employs TRBV7-2 and TRBJ2-3, with unresolved D. Per the germline V gene, CDR1 is SGHTA and CDR2 is FQGNSA. Trimming cost V 6 bases and J 2 bases, with 15 bases left between them. The CDR3 consists of 15 residues. The DNA for the CDR3 is TGTGCCAGCAGTCTGGGGTTACTGGACACAGATACGCAGTATTTT. It yields the protein CASSLGLLDTDTQYF.

V and J are TRBV19 and TRBJ2-6; a possible D gene is TRBD1 (5 bases). Trimming shortened V by 1 base and J by 3 bases, and 7 bases separated the two germline ends. The germline CDR1 and CDR2 sequences are LNHDA and SQIVND (reference sequence). The CDR3 spans 15 residues. The CDR3 DNA is TGTGCCAGTAGTATAGCAGACAGTGGGGCCAACGTCCTGACTTTC. Amino acids: CASSIADSGANVLTF. Full variable domain (outside the CDR3, taken from reference TRBV19 and TRBJ2-6): DGGITQSPKYLFRKEGQNVTLSCEQNLNHDAMYWYRQDPGQGLRLIYYSQIVNDFQKGDIAEGYSVSREKKESFPLTVTSAQKNPTAFYLCASSIADSGANVLTFGAGSRLTVL.

This clone is categorized as medium-sized. The V and J genes are TRBV19 and TRBJ2-1; D may correspond to TRBD1 or TRBD2 (6 bases each). The V and J ends lost 6 bases and 1 base respectively, with 19 bases between them. CDR3 length equals 17 residues. Per germline, CDR1 LNHDA and CDR2 SQIVND (reference sequence). CDR3 protein: CASRSRPKGGSYNEQFF. As DNA, the CDR3 is TGTGCCAGTAGGTCACGCCCTAAGGGGGGTTCCTACAATGAGCAGTTCTTC.

This clone occurred a few times. The chain combines TRBV6-1 with TRBJ2-1, with D possibly TRBD1 on 5 matching bases. Germline CDR1 MNHNS, CDR2 SASEGT. The CDR3 runs to 15 residues. Trimming removed 2 bases from V and 5 bases from J, with 13 bases in between. The CDR3 DNA reads as TGTGCCAGCAGTGAATTTACCAGGACAAACAATGAGCAGTTCTTC. Protein sequence: CASSEFTRTNNEQFF.

J is TRBJ1-6 and V is TRBV7-8; D is unresolved. The CDR3 spans 14 residues. The germline V gene has CDR1 SGHVS and CDR2 FQNEAQ. The germline V and J ends were trimmed by 0 bases and 7 bases, with 7 bases remaining between them. CDR3 nucleotide sequence: TGTGCCAGCAGCTTAGCGGGAGGGAATTCACCCCTCCACTTT. This translates into CASSLAGGNSPLHF.

The chain links TRBV11-2 to TRBJ2-7; perhaps TRBD1 as D (5 bases). This CDR3 has 14 residues. V dropped 5 bases and J dropped 2 bases, with 13 bases sitting between them. CDR1 is SGHAT, CDR2 FQNNGV, per germline. CDR3 protein: CASSDQDIPYEQYF. Written as DNA, the CDR3 is TGTGCCAGCAGCGACCAGGACATCCCCTACGAGCAGTACTTC.

This clone has a single count. The V call is TRBV5-4, the J call TRBJ1-4, with D uncertain. The CDR3 consists of 16 residues. Germline CDR1 and CDR2: SGHNT and YYREEE (reference sequence). V lost 3 bases, J lost 4 bases, and 16 bases lay in between. In DNA form, the CDR3 reads TGTGCCAGCAGCTCGGACCAAGGCCTATATAATGAAAAACTGTTTTTT. It is translated as CASSSDQGLYNEKLFF.